The next 28 T cell receptor beta chains were all read from a single sample in a study of blood T cell repertoires in COVID-19 (dated by TCRdb to 2018 to 2020). The library was generated by the immunoSEQ multiplex PCR assay. TCRdb took this table from immuneACCESS and kept in-frame rearrangements with V and J called. Such tables lack part of the clones; where checked against another copy, unresolved V genes explain under half of the gap, and the rest is unexplained. Counted in this sample were 90,000 to 120,000 clones; around nine tenths of them appeared once. The top ten clonotypes cover less than 1.5% of the sample. The sample taken for sequencing was peripheral blood. Receptors were obtained from a woman aged 30 to 39 with acute or convalescent COVID-19.

The V and J genes are TRBV18 and TRBJ2-1, with 8 nucleotides matching TRBD2. The CDR3 has 17 amino acids. The V gene's germline CDR1 is KGHSH and CDR2 LQKENI. Trimming took 0 bases from V and 6 from J; bases not matched to a gene: 10. CDR3 in DNA: TGTGCCAGCTCACCACCGTATGGCGGGGGGCGAACCAATGAGCAGTTCTTC. Translated, it gives CASSPPYGGGRTNEQFF.

The chain employs TRBV30 and TRBJ2-7; 10 nucleotides line up with TRBD1. The J segment lost 2 bases and the V segment lost 3 bases, leaving 4 bases of the junction unmatched. The germline gives CDR1 GTSNPN, CDR2 SVGIG (reference sequence). The CDR3 covers 14 residues. The CDR3: CAWRLGQGAYEQYF. In DNA, the CDR3 is TGTGCCTGGAGACTCGGACAGGGGGCCTACGAGCAGTACTTC. The full variable domain, with the rest looked up from reference TRBV30 and TRBJ2-7, is SQTIHQWPATLVQPVGSPLSLECTVEGTSNPNLYWYRQAAGRGLQLLFYSVGIGQISSEVPQNLSASRPQDRQFILSSKKLLLSDSGFYLCAWRLGQGAYEQYFGPGTRLTVT.

V gene TRBV25-1 combines with J gene TRBJ1-1, with D possibly being TRBD1 (6 bases). Germline lookup yields CDR1 MGHDK and CDR2 SYGVNS. The CDR3 has 16 amino acids. The germline V and J ends were trimmed by 3 bases and 5 bases, with 19 bases remaining between them. CDR3 bases: TGTGCCAGCAGTGACGCGGGCAGGGGCCTAAGGACTGAAGCTTTCTTT. Translated: CASSDAGRGLRTEAFF.

CDR3 sequence: CASSEATGVHGCTF. As DNA, the CDR3 is TGTGCCAGCAGTGAAGCTACAGGGGTGCACGGGTGCACCTTC. The chain uses TRBV6-1 and TRBJ1-2; 7 bases fit TRBD1. Germline values: CDR1 MNHNS, CDR2 SASEGT. V dropped 0 bases and J dropped 13; count of bases not matched to a gene: 11. This CDR3 is built from 14 residues.

The CDR3 coding sequence is TGTGCCAGCAGCTTAACAGGGCGGCAGAATGAAAAACTGTTTTTT. Its protein product is CASSLTGRQNEKLFF. V gene TRBV3-1 (or the pseudogene TRBV3-2) combines with J gene TRBJ1-4; a weak D match, TRBD1 (6 bases). With 5 bases removed from V and 5 bases from J, the gap between germline ends came to 15 bases. The CDR3 totals 15 residues. The germline V gene encodes CDR1 LGHDT and CDR2 YNNKEL (reference sequence).

This chain links TRBV5-1 with TRBJ2-1; the match to TRBD1 covers 7 bases. The V segment lost 4 bases and the J segment 5 bases; nucleotides outside the gene matches: 6. This CDR3 spans 14 amino acids. Germline V gene data show CDR1 as SGHRS and CDR2 as YFSETQ. The CDR3 bases are TGCGCCAGCAGCGCCGGGACAGTCAACAATGAGCAGTTCTTC. Amino acids: CASSAGTVNNEQFF.

The chain couples TRBV27 to TRBJ2-2; TRBD1 agrees at 7 bases. Trimming removed 5 bases from V and 6 bases from J; junction bases left unmatched: 9. CDR1 is MNHEY, CDR2 SMNVEV, per germline (reference sequence). The CDR3 runs 15 residues. CDR3 DNA sequence: TGTGCCAGCAGTATCCTCACAGGGGCCGCCGGGGAGCTGTTTTTT. Its protein product is CASSILTGAAGELFF.

This chain connects TRBV7-2 to TRBJ1-4; D perhaps matches TRBD1 (5 bases). Germline V gives CDR1 SGHTA, CDR2 FQGNSA. The CDR3 length is 15 residues. Trimming stripped 2 bases from V and 10 bases from J, with 17 bases between. The CDR3 nucleotides are TGTGCCAGCAGCTTACCCTCGGGGGGGGGAGGAAAACTGTTTTTT. This translates into CASSLPSGGGGKLFF.

The J gene is TRBJ2-7, the V gene TRBV7-2; a weak D match, TRBD1 (5 bases). With 4 bases removed from V and 5 bases from J, the gap between germline ends came to 18 bases. Germline assignment: CDR1 SGHTA and CDR2 FQGNSA. The CDR3 spans 15 residues. The CDR3 loop reads CASSSQRSPGNEQYF. CDR3 bases: TGTGCCAGCAGCTCCCAGAGGTCCCCAGGGAACGAGCAGTACTTC.

The sample holds a few counts of this clone. An end of the junction differs from the germline gene, which may be a read error. DNA for the CDR3: TGTGCCAGCAGCCCATCGGTGGCAGGCAAGGAAGTTATCTTC. It encodes CASSPSVAGKEVIF. V usage is TRBV11-2 and J usage is TRBJ2-7; no firm D call. CDR3 length: 14 amino acids. Per germline, CDR1 SGHAT and CDR2 FQNNGV.

This chain uses TRBV10-1 with TRBJ1-4; D not certain. The CDR3 consists of 14 residues. V lost 8 bases and J lost 5, with 15 bases in between. Germline CDR1 is WNHNN and CDR2 is SYGVQD (reference sequence). CDR3 amino acids: CASSESAGNEKLFF. DNA of the CDR3: TGCGCCAGCTCAGAGTCGGCGGGGAATGAAAAACTGTTTTTT.

The chain recombines TRBV5-4 with TRBJ1-4, with TRBD1 identical over 8 bases. Germline lookup yields CDR1 SGHNT and CDR2 YYREEE (reference sequence). The trim removed 3 bases at V and 3 bases at J, leaving 4 bases unmatched. This CDR3 region has 15 residues. The CDR3: CASSYQGAANEKLFF. The CDR3 nucleotides are TGTGCCAGCAGCTACCAGGGGGCTGCTAATGAAAAACTGTTTTTT.

The V and J genes are TRBV28 and TRBJ1-1; D perhaps matches TRBD1 (5 bases). CDR3 length equals 14 residues. The germline V gene encodes CDR1 MDHEN and CDR2 SYDVKM. V was clipped by 2 bases and J by 5 bases, with 12 bases between them. CDR3 coding DNA: TGTGCCAGCAGTTTACCAGGGTTGGGGACTGAAGCTTTCTTT. Encoded protein: CASSLPGLGTEAFF.

The rearrangement joins TRBV28 to TRBJ1-2; no firm D call. V gave up 3 bases and J gave up 0 bases, with 8 bases separating them. The germline V gene has CDR1 MDHEN and CDR2 SYDVKM. The CDR3 spans 14 residues. The DNA of the CDR3 is TGTGCCAGCAGTTTCGAGGGAGCTAACTATGGCTACACCTTC. Its translation: CASSFEGANYGYTF.

This clone was seen a single time. The J gene is TRBJ1-1, the V gene TRBV15, with TRBD1 matching over 9 bases. The CDR3 runs to 16 residues. CDR1 is LNHNV, CDR2 YYDKDF, per germline (reference sequence). Unmatched junction bases numbered 5, after V lost 2 bases and J lost 1 base. The chain's CDR3 is CATSRHRGQGNTEAFF. Here the CDR3 DNA reads TGTGCCACCAGCAGACACAGGGGGCAGGGGAACACTGAAGCTTTCTTT. Together with reference TRBV15 and TRBJ1-1, the CDR3 gives the full variable domain: DAMVIQNPRYQVTQFGKPVTLSCSQTLNHNVMYWYQQKSSQAPKLLFHYYDKDFNNEADTPDNFQSRRPNTSFCFLDIRSPGLGDTAMYLCATSRHRGQGNTEAFFGQGTRLTVV.

The rearrangement joins TRBV11-3 to TRBJ2-3; possible D gene TRBD2, 5 bases. The CDR3 contains 15 residues. V lost 3 bases and J 0 bases, leaving 10 bases between the germline ends. Germline V gene data show CDR1 as SGHNT and CDR2 as YENEEA. The CDR3 protein is CASSFGRTSTDTQYF. DNA of the CDR3: TGTGCCAGCAGCTTCGGCAGGACTAGCACAGATACGCAGTATTTT.

The J gene is TRBJ2-2, the V gene TRBV5-7; a possible D gene is TRBD1 (6 bases). TRBV5-7 is recorded as an ORF, its role being uncertain. The CDR3 consists of 14 residues. The ends were cut back, 0 bases at V and 6 bases at J, with 9 bases in the middle. The CDR3 sequence is CASSLEGVSGELFF. The CDR3 region has the DNA TGTGCCAGCAGCTTGGAGGGGGTGTCCGGGGAGCTGTTTTTT.

V and J are TRBV7-8 and TRBJ1-1; D is possibly TRBD1 (5 bases). V shed 3 bases and J shed 4 bases, with 18 bases lying between them. This CDR3 is 16 amino acids long. Germline V CDR1 and CDR2: SGHVS, FQNEAQ. CDR3 protein: CASSFESAGWGTEAFF. The CDR3 DNA is TGTGCCAGCAGCTTTGAATCAGCAGGGTGGGGCACTGAAGCTTTCTTT.

The chain carries TRBV27 and TRBJ1-6, with 7 bases that match TRBD1. Germline V gene lookup returns CDR1 MNHEY and CDR2 SMNVEV (reference sequence). The junction had 10 bases not matched to a gene; V was cut back by 7 bases and J by 10 bases. The CDR3 sequence is 14 residues long. CDR3 protein: CASTTEPGGSPLHF. CDR3 in DNA: TGTGCCAGCACCACGGAGCCAGGGGGATCACCCCTCCACTTT.

The chain uses TRBV3-1 (or the pseudogene TRBV3-2) and TRBJ1-2; D unresolved. This CDR3 has 20 amino acids. V lost 2 bases and J lost 3, with 28 bases in between. Germline V CDR1 and CDR2: LGHDT, YNNKEL (reference sequence). The DNA of the CDR3 is TGTGCCAGCAGCCAATGGGTCCCCGGGGTTTCAGAGGAGGTGGACTATGGCTACACCTTC. It is translated as CASSQWVPGVSEEVDYGYTF.

The V call is TRBV2, the J call TRBJ2-3; the D gene is possibly TRBD1 (6 bases). Germline CDR1 SNHLY, CDR2 FYNNEI. Trimming pared 4 bases from V and 6 bases from J, leaving 17 bases between. This CDR3 is 15 amino acids long. The CDR3: CASSVGQGKGDTQYF. The CDR3 DNA reads as TGTGCCAGCAGTGTAGGGCAGGGGAAAGGGGATACGCAGTATTTT.

V usage is TRBV19 and J usage is TRBJ1-5, with D uncertain. CDR1 LNHDA and CDR2 SQIVND come from the germline V gene (reference sequence). The CDR3 runs to 15 residues. V lost 5 bases to trimming and J lost 0 bases, with 11 bases between them. This CDR3 reads CASSADNFSNQPQHF. CDR3 sequence (DNA): TGTGCCAGTAGTGCCGACAATTTTAGCAATCAGCCCCAGCATTTT.

The rearrangement links TRBV7-2 to TRBJ1-5; 8 bases agree with TRBD1. The CDR3 extends over 15 amino acids. The V segment lost 5 bases and the J segment 4 bases; nucleotides outside the gene matches: 7. Germline-derived CDR1 and CDR2 are SGHTA and FQGNSA. CDR3 nucleotide sequence: TGTGCCAGCAGCCATACAGGGGGAGGGAATCAGCCCCAGCATTTT. It encodes CASSHTGGGNQPQHF.

A few counts support this clone. CDR3 residues: CASSLGGPAASTDTQYF. The CDR3 nucleotides are TGTGCCAGCAGCTTAGGGGGGCCAGCGGCTAGCACAGATACGCAGTATTTT. The V and J genes are TRBV7-9 and TRBJ2-3, with a possible D match to TRBD1 (6 bases). The length of the CDR3 is 17 residues. V lost 1 base and J 0 bases, leaving 14 bases between the germline ends. From germline, CDR1 is SEHNR and CDR2 FQNEAQ (reference sequence).

The chain combines TRBV6-6 with TRBJ1-1; 7 bases match TRBD1. Germline CDR1 MNHNY, CDR2 SVGAGI (reference sequence). The CDR3 is made up of 13 amino acids. V lost 7 bases and J lost 12; bases outside the gene matches: 14. This chain's CDR3 is CASNPTGSENPFF. The CDR3 DNA reads as TGTGCCAGCAACCCGACAGGGTCCGAGAATCCTTTCTTT.

The chain links TRBV4-1 to TRBJ2-7, with D perhaps TRBD1 (6 bases). V was shortened by 4 bases and J by 0 bases, with 10 bases between the two germline ends. The CDR3 consists of 14 residues. Germline loops: CDR1 MGHRA, CDR2 YSYEKL. CDR3 sequence reads: CASSPDSGSYEQYF. In DNA form, the CDR3 reads TGCGCCAGCAGCCCGGACAGCGGCTCCTACGAGCAGTACTTC.

The chain links TRBV27 to TRBJ2-1, with 7 bases identical to TRBD2. Germline CDR1 is MNHEY and CDR2 is SMNVEV (reference sequence). This CDR3 spans 12 amino acids. Trimming took 5 bases from V and 11 from J; bases not matched to a gene: 6. CDR3 nucleotides: TGTGCCAGCAGTACTTCCGGGACTAAGCAGTTCTTC. It is translated as CASSTSGTKQFF.

V is TRBV7-9 and J is TRBJ1-4; TRBD1 matches 9 bases. The ends lost 0 bases at V and 4 bases at J; junction bases unmatched: 0. The CDR3 totals 15 residues. CDR1 is SEHNR and CDR2 is FQNEAQ in the germline V gene (reference sequence). The CDR3 DNA sequence: TGTGCCAGCAGCTTAGCGGGACAGGGTAATGAAAAACTGTTTTTT. It is translated as CASSLAGQGNEKLFF.